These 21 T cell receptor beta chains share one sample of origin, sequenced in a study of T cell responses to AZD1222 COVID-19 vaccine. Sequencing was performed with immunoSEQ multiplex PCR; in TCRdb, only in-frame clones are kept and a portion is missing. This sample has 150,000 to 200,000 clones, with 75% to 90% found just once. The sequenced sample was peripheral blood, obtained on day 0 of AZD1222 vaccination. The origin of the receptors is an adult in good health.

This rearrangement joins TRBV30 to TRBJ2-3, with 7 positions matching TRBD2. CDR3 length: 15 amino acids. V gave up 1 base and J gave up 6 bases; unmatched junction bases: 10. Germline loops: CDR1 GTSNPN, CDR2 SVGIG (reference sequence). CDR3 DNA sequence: TGTGCCTGGAGTGCGGTGGGGGGGATTCTGGATACGCAGTATTTT. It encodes CAWSAVGGILDTQYF.

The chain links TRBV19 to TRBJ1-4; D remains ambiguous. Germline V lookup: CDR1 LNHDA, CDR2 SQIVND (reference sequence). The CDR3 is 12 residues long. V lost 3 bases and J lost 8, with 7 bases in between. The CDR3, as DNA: TGTGCCAGTAGTATGAGTGGGGAAAAACTGTTTTTT. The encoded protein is CASSMSGEKLFF.

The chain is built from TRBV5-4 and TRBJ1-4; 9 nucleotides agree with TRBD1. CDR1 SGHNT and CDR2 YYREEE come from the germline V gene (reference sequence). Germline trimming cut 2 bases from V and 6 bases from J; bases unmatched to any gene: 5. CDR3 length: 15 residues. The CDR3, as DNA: TGTGCCAGCAGCTTTGGACGACAGGGGGATGAAAAACTGTTTTTT. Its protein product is CASSFGRQGDEKLFF. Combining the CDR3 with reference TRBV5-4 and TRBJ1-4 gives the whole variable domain ETGVTQSPTHLIKTRGQQVTLRCSSQSGHNTVSWYQQALGQGPQFIFQYYREEENGRGNFPPRFSGLQFPNYSSELNVNALELDDSALYLCASSFGRQGDEKLFFGSGTQLSVL.

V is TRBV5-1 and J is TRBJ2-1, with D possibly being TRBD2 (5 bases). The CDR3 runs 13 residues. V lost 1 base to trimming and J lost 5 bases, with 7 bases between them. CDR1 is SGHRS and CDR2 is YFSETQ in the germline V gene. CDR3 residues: CASSLQADNEQFF. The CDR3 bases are TGCGCCAGCAGCTTGCAAGCGGACAATGAGCAGTTCTTC.

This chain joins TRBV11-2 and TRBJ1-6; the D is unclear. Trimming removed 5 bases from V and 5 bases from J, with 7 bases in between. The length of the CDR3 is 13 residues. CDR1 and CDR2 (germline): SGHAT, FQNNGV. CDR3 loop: CASSQAHNSPLHF. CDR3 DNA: TGTGCCAGCAGCCAAGCTCATAATTCACCCCTCCACTTT.

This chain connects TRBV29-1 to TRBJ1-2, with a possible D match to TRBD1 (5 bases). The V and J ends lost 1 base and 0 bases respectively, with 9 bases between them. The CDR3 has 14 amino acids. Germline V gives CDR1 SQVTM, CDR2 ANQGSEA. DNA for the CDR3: TGCAGCGTTGAAGGACAGACTACTAACTATGGCTACACCTTC. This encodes CSVEGQTTNYGYTF.

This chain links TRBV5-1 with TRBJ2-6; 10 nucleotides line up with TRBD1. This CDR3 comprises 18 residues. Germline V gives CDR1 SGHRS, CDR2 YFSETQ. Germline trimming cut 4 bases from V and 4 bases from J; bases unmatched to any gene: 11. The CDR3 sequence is CASSVVGTGASGANVLTF. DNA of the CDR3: TGCGCCAGCAGCGTGGTTGGGACAGGGGCGTCGGGGGCCAACGTCCTGACTTTC.

The CDR3 reads CASSQGSPVSSYEQYF. The CDR3 nucleotides read TGTGCCAGCAGCCAAGGGTCCCCAGTCAGCTCCTACGAGCAGTACTTC. The chain uses TRBV5-4 and TRBJ2-7; D is unresolved. CDR3 size: 16 residues. CDR1 and CDR2 from the germline V gene are SGHNT and YYREEE (reference sequence). V dropped 4 bases and J dropped 0 bases, with 17 bases sitting between them.

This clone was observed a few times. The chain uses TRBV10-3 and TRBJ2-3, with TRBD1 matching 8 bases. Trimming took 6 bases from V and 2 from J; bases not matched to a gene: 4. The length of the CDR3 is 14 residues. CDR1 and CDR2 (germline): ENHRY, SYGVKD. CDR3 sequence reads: CAISLGQDTDTQYF. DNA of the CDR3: TGTGCCATCAGCTTGGGACAGGACACAGATACGCAGTATTTT.

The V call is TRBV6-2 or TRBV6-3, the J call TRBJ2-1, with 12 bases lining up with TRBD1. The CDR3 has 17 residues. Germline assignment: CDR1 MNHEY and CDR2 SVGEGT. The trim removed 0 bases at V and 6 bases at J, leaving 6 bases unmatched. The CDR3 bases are TGTGCCAGCAGTTACTCCTGGCTGGGACAGGGGGCCAATGAGCAGTTCTTC. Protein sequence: CASSYSWLGQGANEQFF.

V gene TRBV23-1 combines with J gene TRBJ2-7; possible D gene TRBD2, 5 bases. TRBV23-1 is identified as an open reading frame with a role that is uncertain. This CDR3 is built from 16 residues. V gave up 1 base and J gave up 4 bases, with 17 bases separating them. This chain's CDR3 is CASSQCLGLEVYEQYF. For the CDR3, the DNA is TGCGCCAGCAGTCAATGTCTTGGATTGGAGGTATACGAGCAGTACTTC.

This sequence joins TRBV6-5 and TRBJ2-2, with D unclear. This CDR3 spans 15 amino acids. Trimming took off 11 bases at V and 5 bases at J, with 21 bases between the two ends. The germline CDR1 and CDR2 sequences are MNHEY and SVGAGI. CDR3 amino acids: CAVRLSRDGTGELFF. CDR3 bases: TGTGCCGTCCGATTAAGTAGAGACGGGACCGGGGAGCTGTTTTTT.

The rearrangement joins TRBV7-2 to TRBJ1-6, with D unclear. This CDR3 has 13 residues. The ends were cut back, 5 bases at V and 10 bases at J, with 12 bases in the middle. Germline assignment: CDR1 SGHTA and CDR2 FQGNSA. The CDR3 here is CASSRERVSPLHF. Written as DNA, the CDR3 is TGTGCCAGCAGCCGTGAGCGGGTCTCACCCCTCCACTTT.

The DNA of the CDR3 is TGTGCCAGCAGCGCCGGCCCCTACGAGCAGTACTTC. Translating it yields CASSAGPYEQYF. The chain is built from TRBV5-8 and TRBJ2-7; D is unresolved. The V gene lost 4 bases and the J gene lost 2 bases, with 7 bases spanning the gap. Germline V gene data show CDR1 as SGHTS and CDR2 as YDEGEE. This CDR3 has 12 residues.

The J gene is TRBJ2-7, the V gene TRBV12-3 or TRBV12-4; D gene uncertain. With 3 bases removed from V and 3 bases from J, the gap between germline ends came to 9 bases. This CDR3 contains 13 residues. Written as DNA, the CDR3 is TGTGCCAGCAGTTTCGGGCAGGTCTACGAGCAGTACTTC. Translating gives CASSFGQVYEQYF.

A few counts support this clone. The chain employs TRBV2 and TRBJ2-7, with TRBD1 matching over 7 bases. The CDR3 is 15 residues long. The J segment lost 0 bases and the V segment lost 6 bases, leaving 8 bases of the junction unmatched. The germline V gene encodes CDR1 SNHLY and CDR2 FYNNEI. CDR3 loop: CASRRQGISSYEQYF. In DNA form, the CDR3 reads TGTGCCAGCAGGCGACAGGGAATCAGCTCCTACGAGCAGTACTTC.

The CDR3 spells CASSVATGGPRTDTQYF. The CDR3 nucleotides read TGTGCCAGCAGCGTAGCAACGGGAGGTCCCCGCACAGATACGCAGTATTTT. This rearrangement joins TRBV9 to TRBJ2-3; 7 bases map to TRBD2. Trimming took 0 bases from V and 1 from J; bases not matched to a gene: 8. From germline, CDR1 is SGDLS and CDR2 YYNGEE. The CDR3 is 17 residues long.

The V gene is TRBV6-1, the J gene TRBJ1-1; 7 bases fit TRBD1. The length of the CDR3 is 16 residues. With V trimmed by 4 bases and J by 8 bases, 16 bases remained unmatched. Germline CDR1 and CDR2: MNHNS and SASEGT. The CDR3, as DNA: TGTGCCAGCAGTGTTCGACAGGGAAGTCGGAAGATGGAAGCTTTCTTT. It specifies CASSVRQGSRKMEAFF.

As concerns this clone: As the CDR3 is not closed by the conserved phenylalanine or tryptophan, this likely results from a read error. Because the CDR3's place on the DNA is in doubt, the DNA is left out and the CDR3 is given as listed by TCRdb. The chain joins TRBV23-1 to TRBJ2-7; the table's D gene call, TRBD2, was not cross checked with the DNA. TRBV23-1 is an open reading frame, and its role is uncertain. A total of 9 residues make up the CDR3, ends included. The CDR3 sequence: CASRVSGLL.

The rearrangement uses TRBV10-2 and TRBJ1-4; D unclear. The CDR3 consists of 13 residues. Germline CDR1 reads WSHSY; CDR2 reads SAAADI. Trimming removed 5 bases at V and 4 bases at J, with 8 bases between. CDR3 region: CASSTDHNEKLFF. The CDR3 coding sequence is TGCGCCAGCAGTACGGACCATAATGAAAAACTGTTTTTT.

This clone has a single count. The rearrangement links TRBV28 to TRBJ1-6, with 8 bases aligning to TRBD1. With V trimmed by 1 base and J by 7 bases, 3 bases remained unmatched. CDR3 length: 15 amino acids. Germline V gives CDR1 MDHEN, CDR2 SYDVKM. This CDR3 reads CASSLSGQVNSPLHF. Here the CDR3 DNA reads TGTGCCAGCAGTTTATCGGGACAGGTGAATTCACCCCTCCACTTT.